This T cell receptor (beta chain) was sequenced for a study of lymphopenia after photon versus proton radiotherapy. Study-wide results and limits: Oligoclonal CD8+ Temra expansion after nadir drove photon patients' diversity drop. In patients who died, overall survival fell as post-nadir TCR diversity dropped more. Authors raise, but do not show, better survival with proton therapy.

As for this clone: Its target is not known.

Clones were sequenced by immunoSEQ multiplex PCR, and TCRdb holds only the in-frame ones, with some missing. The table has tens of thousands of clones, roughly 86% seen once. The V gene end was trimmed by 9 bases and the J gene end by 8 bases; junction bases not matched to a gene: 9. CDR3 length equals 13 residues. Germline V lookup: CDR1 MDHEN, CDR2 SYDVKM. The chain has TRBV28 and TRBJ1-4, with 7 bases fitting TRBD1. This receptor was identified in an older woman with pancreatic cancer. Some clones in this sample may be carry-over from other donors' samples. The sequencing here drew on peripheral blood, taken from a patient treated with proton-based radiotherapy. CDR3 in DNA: TGTGCCAGTCTTTCGGGGACAGCAGAAAAACTGTTTTTT. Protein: CASLSGTAEKLFF. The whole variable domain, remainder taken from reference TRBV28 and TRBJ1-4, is DVKVTQSSRYLVKRTGEKVFLECVQDMDHENMFWYRQDPGLGLRLIYFSYDVKMKEKGDIPEGYSVSREKKERFSLILESASTNQTSMYLCASLSGTAEKLFFGSGTQLSVL.